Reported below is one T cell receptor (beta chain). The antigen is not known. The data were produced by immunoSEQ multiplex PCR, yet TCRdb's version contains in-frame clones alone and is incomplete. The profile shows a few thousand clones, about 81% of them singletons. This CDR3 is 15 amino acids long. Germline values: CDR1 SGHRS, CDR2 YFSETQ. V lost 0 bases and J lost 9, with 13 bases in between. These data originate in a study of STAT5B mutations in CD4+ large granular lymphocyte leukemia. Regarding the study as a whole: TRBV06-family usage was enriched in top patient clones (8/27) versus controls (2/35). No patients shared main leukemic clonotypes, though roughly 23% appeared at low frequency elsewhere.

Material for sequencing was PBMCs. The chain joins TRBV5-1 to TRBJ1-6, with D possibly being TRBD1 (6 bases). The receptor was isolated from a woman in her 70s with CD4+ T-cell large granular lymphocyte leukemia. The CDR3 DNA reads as TGCGCCAGCAGCTTGGACGGGCAGGGGAGTTCACCCCTCCACTTT. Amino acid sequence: CASSLDGQGSSPLHF.